The present TCR beta chain was sequenced within a study of T cell responses to AZD1222 COVID-19 vaccine. Study-wide results and limits: Baseline serostatus was positive in only six AZD1222 recipients.

This CDR3 spans 16 amino acids. CDR1 and CDR2 (germline): SGHTA, FQGNSA. The V gene lost 2 bases and the J gene lost 4 bases, with 17 bases spanning the gap. On this clone: The antigen remains undetermined.

The method was immunoSEQ multiplex PCR; TCRdb's version includes in-frame clones alone and lacks a portion of them. The sample consists of more than 95,000 clones, about 89% of them appearing once. The chain joins TRBV7-2 to TRBJ1-2; D might be TRBD1 (5 bases). This receptor was identified in an adult who received the AZD1222 COVID-19 vaccine. Sequencing used peripheral blood, obtained 28 days after the second AZD1222 dose. CDR3 region: CASSLQGSQVFYGYTF. The CDR3 region has the DNA TGTGCCAGCAGCTTACAAGGGTCACAGGTTTTCTATGGCTACACCTTC.